This passage covers 23 T cell receptor beta chains from one sample sequenced in a study of blood T cells in healthy people across ages. Primers used in a second PCR of roughly 7 to 12 cycles were a sample-barcoded 5' primer and a J-beta primer mix. TCRdb reprocessed the 5' RACE reads via MiXCR and lists one record per CDR3 protein. The profile covers about 1.1 million distinct CDR3 sequences, with around two fifths appearing a single time and roughly 14% taken by the ten largest. Sequenced material: blood. These receptors all come from a man aged 18 to 30 in good health.

The chain couples TRBV4-3 to TRBJ1-6; no definite D call. Between the trimmed V and J ends, which lost 1 base and 10 bases, there was a span of 8 bases. The CDR3 has 13 residues. Germline CDR1 and CDR2: LGHNA and YSLEER. The DNA of the CDR3 is TGCGCCAGCAGCCAAGTACAAGTCTCACCCCTCCACTTT. It encodes CASSQVQVSPLHF.

CDR3 amino acids: CASSYDGVSNTEAFF. CDR3 bases: TGTGCCAGCAGTTACGACGGGGTCTCGAACACTGAAGCTTTCTTT. The genes are TRBV6-5 and TRBJ1-1; D gene ambiguous. Germline assignment: CDR1 MNHEY and CDR2 SVGAGI. The CDR3 contains 15 residues. V shed 2 bases and J shed 1 base, with 11 bases lying between them.

DNA for the CDR3: TGTGCCAGCAGCTTGGGACAGGGTATGTTGCAGCCCCAGCATTTT. Amino acids: CASSLGQGMLQPQHF. The V and J genes are TRBV7-2 and TRBJ1-5, with TRBD1 matching over 9 bases. The CDR3 runs to 15 residues. V lost 3 bases and J lost 7; bases outside the gene matches: 7. Germline V gene data show CDR1 as SGHTA and CDR2 as FQGNSA.

This clonotype was observed a handful of times. The rearrangement links TRBV7-2 to TRBJ2-1, with D perhaps TRBD2 (6 bases). The CDR3 is made up of 18 amino acids. V was trimmed by 2 bases and J by 3 bases, leaving 20 bases between them. Germline V lookup: CDR1 SGHTA, CDR2 FQGNSA. The CDR3 DNA is TGTGCCAGCAGCTTATCTATCCGGGGGTCCGCCGACTACAATGAGCAGTTCTTC. The encoded protein is CASSLSIRGSADYNEQFF.

This chain connects TRBV6-5 to TRBJ1-2, with 7 bases identical to TRBD1. Trimming at V came to 0 bases and at J to 2 bases, leaving 3 bases not matched to a gene. This CDR3 contains 15 residues. CDR1 and CDR2 (germline): MNHEY, SVGAGI. CDR3 DNA sequence: TGTGCCAGCAGTTACTCTCAGACAGGGAACTATGGCTACACCTTC. It specifies CASSYSQTGNYGYTF.

The table lists this clonotype with a few counts. The rearrangement joins TRBV6-4 to TRBJ2-1; TRBD1 matches at 9 bases. CDR3 size: 16 residues. Germline values: CDR1 MRHNA, CDR2 SNTAGT. V lost 3 bases to trimming and J lost 6 bases; unmatched junction nucleotides: 9. The CDR3 spells CASSESPGQGINEQFF. CDR3 coding DNA: TGTGCCAGCAGTGAGTCCCCGGGACAGGGAATCAATGAGCAGTTCTTC.

A few counts support this clonotype. The chain is built from TRBV20-1 and TRBJ1-5; 7 bases align to TRBD1. Germline V gives CDR1 DFQATT, CDR2 SNEGSKA (reference sequence). With V trimmed by 0 bases and J by 0 bases, 8 bases remained unmatched. CDR3 length equals 17 residues. In DNA, the CDR3 is TGCAGTGCTAGAGATTGGAGGGGGCCGACTAGCAATCAGCCCCAGCATTTT. It encodes CSARDWRGPTSNQPQHF.

This clonotype was seen only a few times. This chain joins TRBV2 and TRBJ1-4, with D unclear. Trimming took 7 bases from V and 1 from J, leaving 10 bases between them. The CDR3 runs 14 residues. Looked up from germline, CDR1 is SNHLY and CDR2 is FYNNEI. DNA of the CDR3: TGTGCCAGCACCTTGACGGGAACTAATGAAAAACTGTTTTTT. This sequence encodes CASTLTGTNEKLFF.

This chain joins TRBV7-2 and TRBJ1-6, with TRBD1 identical over 8 bases. There are 14 residues in the CDR3. The V gene end was trimmed by 6 bases and the J gene end by 10 bases; junction bases not matched to a gene: 8. The germline gives CDR1 SGHTA, CDR2 FQGNSA. CDR3 nucleotide sequence: TGTGCCAGCAGTTACGGACAGGGCGGATCACCCCTCCACTTT. Its protein is CASSYGQGGSPLHF.

The rearrangement links TRBV13 to TRBJ2-7, with 9 bases aligning to TRBD1. The CDR3 is 15 residues long. The V and J ends lost 2 bases and 5 bases, in that order; junction bases with no gene match: 7. CDR1 PRHDT and CDR2 FYEKMQ come from the germline V gene (reference sequence). CDR3 DNA: TGTGCCAGCAGCTTACGGGGACAGGGTGTCGACGAGCAGTACTTC. Protein product: CASSLRGQGVDEQYF.

This clonotype has just a few counts. The V and J genes are TRBV7-2 and TRBJ2-1, with 9 nucleotides matching TRBD2. Trimming at V came to 0 bases and at J to 12 bases, leaving 15 bases not matched to a gene. The CDR3 has 17 residues. The V gene's germline CDR1 is SGHTA and CDR2 FQGNSA. CDR3 nucleotides: TGTGCCAGCAGCTTAGCGCGGGAGGGAGAAGGCTACAAGGGGCAGTTCTTC. Translation gives CASSLAREGEGYKGQFF.

The J gene is TRBJ2-3, the V gene TRBV20-1, with D perhaps matching TRBD2 (6 bases). There are 14 residues in the CDR3. V was cut by 3 bases and J by 6 bases, with 16 bases left in between. Germline values: CDR1 DFQATT, CDR2 SNEGSKA (reference sequence). The CDR3 DNA follows: TGCAGTGCTAGTAGCGGAACGGGATCGGATACGCAGTATTTT. As protein: CSASSGTGSDTQYF.

For this clonotype: A much larger clone sits a single nucleotide away, making a read error possible. This chain joins TRBV10-3 and TRBJ1-2; D remains ambiguous. Per the germline V gene, CDR1 is ENHRY and CDR2 is SYGVKD. Trimming removed 3 bases at V and 4 bases at J, with 15 bases between. This CDR3 has 15 residues. The CDR3 sequence is CAISDPGWTGYGYTF. In DNA, the CDR3 is TGTGCCATCAGTGACCCAGGATGGACTGGCTATGGCTACACCTTC.

CDR3: CASSLDSGYIQYF. The CDR3 bases are TGTGCCAGCAGCTTAGATTCGGGATACATTCAGTACTTC. This chain uses TRBV11-2 with TRBJ2-4; tentatively, D is TRBD2 (5 bases). V was pared by 0 bases and J by 8 bases, with 8 bases between. Germline lookup yields CDR1 SGHAT and CDR2 FQNNGV. This CDR3 spans 13 amino acids.

This clonotype has more than one count but fewer than ten. The V call is TRBV20-1, the J call TRBJ2-3; 8 nucleotides agree with TRBD2. Germline trimming cut 0 bases from V and 0 bases from J; bases unmatched to any gene: 14. The germline V gene has CDR1 DFQATT and CDR2 SNEGSKA (reference sequence). The CDR3 is 19 amino acids. The CDR3 is CSARDMGTRAGASTDTQYF. The CDR3 coding sequence is TGCAGTGCTAGAGATATGGGAACACGAGCGGGGGCTAGCACAGATACGCAGTATTTT.

This clonotype was detected only a few times. This chain connects TRBV20-1 to TRBJ1-1; no reliable D call. The CDR3 loop spans 13 amino acids. Germline values: CDR1 DFQATT, CDR2 SNEGSKA (reference sequence). V lost 5 bases, J lost 1 base, and 11 bases lay in between. The CDR3, as DNA: TGCAGTGCTCCACGGACGGCGAACACTGAAGCTTTCTTT. Translating it yields CSAPRTANTEAFF.

At least ten counts were recorded for this clonotype. V gene TRBV4-3 combines with J gene TRBJ2-3; D is possibly TRBD1 (6 bases). The CDR3 sequence is 16 residues long. The germline V gene encodes CDR1 LGHNA and CDR2 YSLEER. Trimming shortened V by 2 bases and J by 6 bases, and 18 bases separated the two germline ends. CDR3 in amino acids: CASSQKFQGSPDTQYF. For the CDR3, the DNA is TGCGCCAGCAGCCAAAAATTCCAGGGGAGCCCCGATACGCAGTATTTT.

The V call is TRBV11-1, the J call TRBJ2-1; perhaps TRBD2 as D (5 bases). In germline, CDR1 is SGHAT, CDR2 FQDESV (reference sequence). CDR3 length equals 13 residues. V lost 6 bases to trimming and J lost 6 bases, with 12 bases between them. The CDR3 spells CASRSGRGNEQFF. CDR3 DNA: TGTGCCAGCAGATCTGGGAGAGGCAATGAGCAGTTCTTC. Using reference TRBV11-1 and TRBJ2-1 for the parts outside the CDR3, the full variable domain is EAEVAQSPRYKITEKSQAVAFWCDPISGHATLYWYRQILGQGPELLVQFQDESVVDDSQLPKDRFSAERLKGVDSTLKIQPAELGDSAMYLCASRSGRGNEQFFGPGTRLTVL.

The sample holds a few counts of this clonotype. In DNA, the CDR3 is TGTGCCAGCAGCCAAGAACGGCTAGCGATGAATACGCAGTATTTT. Translating it yields CASSQERLAMNTQYF. The chain uses TRBV3-1 and TRBJ2-3; a weak D match, TRBD2 (6 bases). Trimming cost V 0 bases and J 7 bases, with 14 bases left between them. This CDR3 is 15 amino acids long. CDR1 is LGHDT and CDR2 is YNNKEL in the germline V gene (reference sequence).

This clonotype was counted a few times. DNA for the CDR3: TGCGCCAGCAGCGCCTGGGAAAGCACAGATACGCAGTATTTT. Translating gives CASSAWESTDTQYF. This chain uses TRBV4-1 with TRBJ2-3; D call uncertain. Germline CDR1 is MGHRA and CDR2 is YSYEKL. The CDR3 spans 14 residues. V lost 5 bases and J lost 0, with 9 bases in between.

The sample holds a few counts of this clonotype. The rearrangement uses TRBV20-1 and TRBJ2-3; TRBD1 might be the D (6 bases). V gave up 6 bases and J gave up 4 bases, with 17 bases separating them. From germline, CDR1 is DFQATT and CDR2 SNEGSKA (reference sequence). The CDR3 loop spans 14 amino acids. The CDR3 loop is CSARTVRQPDTQYF. In DNA form, the CDR3 reads TGCAGTGCCAGGACAGTAAGGCAACCAGATACGCAGTATTTT.

This chain uses TRBV24-1 with TRBJ2-5, with unresolved D. Germline-derived CDR1 and CDR2 are KGHDR and SFDVKD. Between the trimmed V and J ends, which lost 4 bases and 5 bases, there was a span of 19 bases. This CDR3 is 16 amino acids long. CDR3 sequence: CATSDDKRALRETQYF. CDR3 nucleotides: TGTGCCACCAGTGACGACAAGAGAGCCCTCCGGGAGACCCAGTACTTC.

A few counts support this clonotype. The chain uses TRBV14 and TRBJ2-1; 7 positions agree with TRBD1. The CDR3 loop spans 13 amino acids. V lost 8 bases, J lost 5 bases, and 6 bases stayed unmatched. The germline gives CDR1 SGHDN, CDR2 FVKESK. The CDR3 sequence is CASRQGTDNEQFF. CDR3 DNA: TGTGCCAGCCGACAGGGTACGGACAATGAGCAGTTCTTC.